Each of the 13 T cell receptor beta chains below was sequenced from the same sample in a study of CD8 T cells in ankylosing spondylitis. These TCRs' antigens remain unknown. TCRdb itself ran the 5' RACE reads through MiXCR, one entry per CDR3 protein. Of hundreds of thousands of distinct CDR3 sequences listed, 25% to 30% were seen once; the top ten hold about 0.92%. Broader study findings: Blood of patients with ankylosing spondylitis appeared to be characterized by a TCR beta motif of several highly homologous variants.

The sequenced sample was blood, either unsorted or a sorted T cell fraction (not recorded which). The receptor source for this set is a male donor with ankylosing spondylitis.

As regards this clonotype: Since a much larger clone is just one base distant, this may be a read error. The rearrangement uses TRBV7-2 and TRBJ1-5; D gene unclear. The CDR3 covers 16 residues. Germline CDR1 and CDR2: SGHTA and FQGNSA. CDR3 loop: CASSLNEASSNQHQHF. CDR3 nucleotides: TGTGCCAGCAGCTTAAACGAGGCCTCCAGCAATCAGCACCAGCATTTT.

This chain uses TRBV29-1 with TRBJ1-3; D not resolved. Germline V gene sequence: CDR1 SQVTM, CDR2 ANQGSEA. This CDR3 region has 15 residues. The V gene lost 0 bases and the J gene lost 7 bases, with 16 bases spanning the gap. CDR3 amino acids: CSVEDRAAGWNTIYF. CDR3 sequence (DNA): TGCAGCGTTGAAGATCGGGCGGCGGGGTGGAACACCATATATTTT.

V gene TRBV7-2 combines with J gene TRBJ1-2; D is undetermined. The CDR3 is made up of 17 amino acids. The V end was cut by 0 bases, the J end by 0 bases, with 14 bases between. The V gene's germline CDR1 is SGHTA and CDR2 FQGNSA. The CDR3 DNA reads TGTGCCAGCAGCTTAGCAAGGGCAGAACCAACTAACTATGGCTACACCTTC. It codes for CASSLARAEPTNYGYTF.

The CDR3 here is CASRPGQGYTGELFF. The CDR3 DNA reads as TGCGCCAGCAGGCCGGGACAGGGGTACACCGGGGAGCTGTTTTTT. The V and J genes are TRBV5-1 and TRBJ2-2; TRBD1 aligns across 10 bases. J gave up 3 bases and V 5 bases, and 4 bases lay outside the gene matches. The germline CDR1 and CDR2 sequences are SGHRS and YFSETQ. The CDR3 has 15 residues.

The chain recombines TRBV5-1 with TRBJ2-5; 13 positions agree with TRBD2. V lost 4 bases, J lost 2 bases, and 5 bases stayed unmatched. The CDR3 is made up of 16 amino acids. CDR1 and CDR2 from the germline V gene are SGHRS and YFSETQ. In nucleotides, the CDR3 is TGCGCCAGCAGCCGGGGGGGACTAGCGGGACAAGAGACCCAGTACTTC. Its translation is CASSRGGLAGQETQYF. The full variable domain, completed using reference TRBV5-1 and TRBJ2-5, is KAGVTQTPRYLIKTRGQQVTLSCSPISGHRSVSWYQQTPGQGLQFLFEYFSETQRNKGNFPGRFSGRQFSNSRSEMNVSTLELGDSALYLCASSRGGLAGQETQYFGPGTRLLVL.

The V call is TRBV20-1, the J call TRBJ2-5, with 10 bases fitting TRBD2. CDR1 DFQATT and CDR2 SNEGSKA come from the germline V gene (reference sequence). The CDR3 sequence is 18 residues long. J was trimmed by 5 bases and V by 4 bases; bases with no gene match: 19. Written as DNA, the CDR3 is TGCAGTGCTAAACCAGCGGGAGGGCCAATCGCTGTTGGTGAGACCCAGTACTTC. Its translation: CSAKPAGGPIAVGETQYF.

In this sample, this clonotype turned up a few times. The chain has TRBV12-3 or TRBV12-4 and TRBJ1-5; no firm D call. V was clipped by 6 bases and J by 2 bases, with 8 bases between them. This CDR3 comprises 13 residues. For the CDR3, the DNA is TGTGCCAGCAGGGAGGGTCGCAATCAGCCCCAGCATTTT. Its protein product is CASREGRNQPQHF.

The sample holds one count of this clonotype. The chain carries TRBV20-1 and TRBJ2-2; the match to TRBD2 covers 7 bases. The germline CDR1 and CDR2 sequences are DFQATT and SNEGSKA (reference sequence). This CDR3 has 14 residues. V shed 5 bases, J shed 6 bases, and the junction held 9 bases outside the gene matches. CDR3 residues: CSAAGLVSAGELFF. The DNA of the CDR3 is TGCAGTGCTGCCGGACTAGTCTCCGCCGGGGAGCTGTTTTTT.

Only one count was recorded for this clonotype. This chain uses TRBV18 with TRBJ1-2; D unclear. Germline loops: CDR1 KGHSH, CDR2 LQKENI. The V and J ends lost 5 bases and 1 base respectively, with 8 bases between them. The CDR3 has 13 amino acids. The DNA for the CDR3 is TGTGCCAGCTCATCGTCGGTTAACTATGGCTACACCTTC. It specifies CASSSSVNYGYTF.

This chain links TRBV20-1 with TRBJ2-3; 10 bases line up with TRBD2. The V segment lost 6 bases and the J segment 0 bases; nucleotides outside the gene matches: 3. Germline V gives CDR1 DFQATT, CDR2 SNEGSKA (reference sequence). The CDR3 runs to 14 residues. The CDR3 DNA is TGCAGTGCCGCACTAGCGGGGAGCACAGATACGCAGTATTTT. This sequence encodes CSAALAGSTDTQYF.

This rearrangement joins TRBV15 to TRBJ1-6; the D gene is possibly TRBD1 (6 bases). Germline V CDR1 and CDR2: LNHNV, YYDKDF (reference sequence). V was cut by 1 base and J by 16 bases, with 11 bases left in between. The CDR3 is 12 amino acids. The CDR3 coding sequence is TGTGCCACCAGCAGAGTACAGGGACCTCTCCACTTT. Translated: CATSRVQGPLHF.

This chain connects TRBV19 to TRBJ2-7; 11 bases agree with TRBD2. This CDR3 region has 14 residues. The V and J ends lost 3 bases and 6 bases, in that order; junction bases with no gene match: 4. Per germline, CDR1 LNHDA and CDR2 SQIVND (reference sequence). CDR3 bases: TGTGCCAGTAGTATGAGACTAGCGGGGCGCGAGCAGTACTTC. Translated: CASSMRLAGREQYF.

V and J are TRBV18 and TRBJ2-2, with D perhaps matching TRBD1 or TRBD2 (5 bases each). V was shortened by 5 bases and J by 4 bases, with 14 bases between the two germline ends. The CDR3 has 15 amino acids. Germline V gene sequence: CDR1 KGHSH, CDR2 LQKENI. DNA for the CDR3: TGTGCCAGCTCAAGTTTCGGGGACGGCACCGGGGAGCTGTTTTTT. Its translation: CASSSFGDGTGELFF.